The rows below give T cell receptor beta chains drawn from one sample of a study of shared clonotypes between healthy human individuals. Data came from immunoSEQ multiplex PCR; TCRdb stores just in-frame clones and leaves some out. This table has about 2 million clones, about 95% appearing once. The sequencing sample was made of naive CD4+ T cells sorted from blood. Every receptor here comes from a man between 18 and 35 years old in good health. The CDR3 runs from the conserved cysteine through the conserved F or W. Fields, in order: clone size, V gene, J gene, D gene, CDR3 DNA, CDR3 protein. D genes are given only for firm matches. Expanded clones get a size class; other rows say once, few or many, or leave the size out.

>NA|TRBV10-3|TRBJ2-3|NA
TGTGCCATCAGTGATGGGGGGGCCGGGAGCACAGATACGCAGTATTTT
CAISDGGAGSTDTQYF
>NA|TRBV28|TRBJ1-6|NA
TGTGCCAGCAGAAGGGTCTATAATTCACCCCTCCACTTT
CASRRVYNSPLHF
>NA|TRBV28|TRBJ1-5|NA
TGTGCCAGCAGTCCGGACCCTATTAGGCCCCAGCATTTT
CASSPDPIRPQHF
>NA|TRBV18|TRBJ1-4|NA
TGTGCCAGCTCACCACCAGAACAGAGAGGGGCTAATGAAAAACTGTTTTTT
CASSPPEQRGANEKLFF
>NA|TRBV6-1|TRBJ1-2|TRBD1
TGTGCCAGCAGTGAAGTCGGGACAGACTATGGCTACACCTTC
CASSEVGTDYGYTF
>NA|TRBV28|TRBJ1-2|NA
TGTGCCAGCACCTGGGGGGACGGCTACACCTTC
CASTWGDGYTF
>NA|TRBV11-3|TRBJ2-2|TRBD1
TGTGCCAGCAGCCCCGGACAGGGGGATACCGGGGAGCTGTTTTTT
CASSPGQGDTGELFF
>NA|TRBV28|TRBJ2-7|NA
TGTGCCAGCAGTCTGCCGCGGGGTAGCTCCTACGAGCAGTACTTC
CASSLPRGSSYEQYF
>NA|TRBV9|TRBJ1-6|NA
TGTGCCAGCAGCGTAGACCCCGGTGGGGTCAAGGATTCACCCCTCCACTTT
CASSVDPGGVKDSPLHF
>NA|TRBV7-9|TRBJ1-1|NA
TGTGCCAGCAGCTTAGGACGTGAAGCTTTCTTT
CASSLGREAFF
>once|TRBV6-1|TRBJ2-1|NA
TGTGCCAGCAGTGAACAGAGTAGTCTGGACGACAATGAGCAGTTCTTC
CASSEQSSLDDNEQFF
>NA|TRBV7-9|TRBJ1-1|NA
TGTGCCAGCAGCCCCGGGGCAGGAACTGAAGCTTTCTTT
CASSPGAGTEAFF
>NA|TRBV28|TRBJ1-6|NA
TGTGCCAGCGGGGGGGGATCACCCCTCCACTTT
CASGGGSPLHF
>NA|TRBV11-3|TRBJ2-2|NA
TGTGCCAGCAGCTTAGATGACAGGGGGGAGCTGTTTTTT
CASSLDDRGELFF
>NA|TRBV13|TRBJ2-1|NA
TGTGCCAGCAGCCAAAACTACAATGAGCAGTTCTTC
CASSQNYNEQFF
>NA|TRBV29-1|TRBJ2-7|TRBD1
TGCAGCGTTGAATTTCGGGACAGGGAAACTGGCGAGCAGTACTTC
CSVEFRDRETGEQYF
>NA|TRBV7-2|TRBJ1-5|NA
TGTGCCAGCAGCTTAGGTACCTCAGCCCCCCAGCATTTT
CASSLGTSAPQHF
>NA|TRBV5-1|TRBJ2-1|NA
TGCGCCAGCAGCTTGGGGCAAAGCGGCAATGAGCAGTTCTTC
CASSLGQSGNEQFF
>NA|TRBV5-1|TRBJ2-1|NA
TGCGCCAGCAGCTTGCTCCCAGGGGAGGATGAGCAGTTCTTC
CASSLLPGEDEQFF
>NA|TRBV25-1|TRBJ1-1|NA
TGTGCCAGCAGTGAACCCGGTTTGCGGGGAGGGAACTTCGTAGCTTTCTTT
CASSEPGLRGGNFVAFF
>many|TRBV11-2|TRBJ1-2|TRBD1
TGTGCCAGCAGCTCGAGGACAGGCTATGGCTACACCTTC
CASSSRTGYGYTF
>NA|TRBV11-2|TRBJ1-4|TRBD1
TGTGCCAGCACCCTCGACAGGGGTGGGGAAAAACTGTTTTTT
CASTLDRGGEKLFF
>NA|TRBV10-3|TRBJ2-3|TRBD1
TGTGCCACCCGACAGGGAGTCAGCACAGATACGCAGTATTTT
CATRQGVSTDTQYF
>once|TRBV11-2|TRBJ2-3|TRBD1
TGTGCCAGCAGACACAGGGGGCAGTCAGATACGCAGTATTTT
CASRHRGQSDTQYF
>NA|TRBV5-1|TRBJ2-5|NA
TGCGCCAGCAGCTCGGGGGGCCCTGAGACCCAGTACTTC
CASSSGGPETQYF
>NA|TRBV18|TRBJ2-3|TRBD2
TGTGCCAGCTCACAAGGACTAGCGGGAGGTACAGATACGCAGTATTTT
CASSQGLAGGTDTQYF
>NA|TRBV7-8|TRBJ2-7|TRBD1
TGTGCCAGCAGCCAAGGGACAGCAGCCACCTACGAGCAGTACTTC
CASSQGTAATYEQYF
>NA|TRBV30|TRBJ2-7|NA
TGTGCCTGGAGTGTACTGGGTGAGCAGTACTTC
CAWSVLGEQYF
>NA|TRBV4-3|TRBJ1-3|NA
TGCGCCAGCAGCCCCCGGGGGTGGCAACGAGGAAACACCATATATTTT
CASSPRGWQRGNTIYF
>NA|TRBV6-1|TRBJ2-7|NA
TGTGCCAGCATGGGGGGACTCGAGCAGTACTTC
CASMGGLEQYF
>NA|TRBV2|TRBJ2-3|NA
TGTGCCTCAGGGGGGCAGAGCACAGATACGCAGTATTTT
CASGGQSTDTQYF
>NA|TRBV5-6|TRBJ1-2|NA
TGTGCCAGCAGCAACCAGGGCTTTGGTGGCTACACCTTC
CASSNQGFGGYTF
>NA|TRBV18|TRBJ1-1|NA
TGTGCCAGCTCACCACCAATGGTCCCTGAAGCTTTCTTT
CASSPPMVPEAFF
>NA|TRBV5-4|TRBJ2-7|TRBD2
TGTGCCAGCAGCTTGGGGACTAGCGGGAGCTCCTACGAGCAGTACTTC
CASSLGTSGSSYEQYF
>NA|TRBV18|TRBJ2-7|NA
TGTGCCAGCTCGACACGGTCCTCCTACGAGCAGTACTTC
CASSTRSSYEQYF
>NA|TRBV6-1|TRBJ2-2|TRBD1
TGTGCCAGCAGGGGACAGGGGAACACCGGGGAGCTGTTTTTT
CASRGQGNTGELFF
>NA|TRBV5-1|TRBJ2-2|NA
TGCGCCAGCAGCTTGGGTCTCCGGGAGAACACCGGGGAGCTGTTTTTT
CASSLGLRENTGELFF
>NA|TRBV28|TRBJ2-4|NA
TGTGCCAGCAGTTTTGTCTTCCAATTGACCGGAGAAGCCAAAAACATTCAGTACTTC
CASSFVFQLTGEAKNIQYF
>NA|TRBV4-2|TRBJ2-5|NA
TGTGCCAGCAGCCCCTTACTAGGGGGGCAAGAGACCCAGTACTTC
CASSPLLGGQETQYF
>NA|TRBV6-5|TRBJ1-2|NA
TGTGCCAGCATCTCGGAAGGGGCTAGGGGCTACACCTTC
CASISEGARGYTF
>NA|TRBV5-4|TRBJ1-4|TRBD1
TGTGCCAGCAGCTCCAGGGACAGGGAGGAAAAACTGTTTTTT
CASSSRDREEKLFF
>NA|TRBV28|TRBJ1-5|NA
TGTGCCAGCTACTGGTCTGGGGGCGGGAATCAGCCCCAGCATTTT
CASYWSGGGNQPQHF